The rows below give T cell receptor beta chains drawn from one sample of a study of cytomegalovirus exposure and HLA in healthy donors. The protocol was immunoSEQ multiplex PCR, while the TCRdb copy is restricted to in-frame clones and leaves out a portion. The repertoire consists of about 98,000 clones, with more than 75% occurring once and the leading ten covering around 6%. Sequences were obtained from PBMCs. The receptors come from a man aged 18 to 35 in good health and CMV-seropositive. Each CDR3 is given with its conserved first and last residue. D genes are given only for firm matches. Size values are once, few and many counts, or a class for expanded clones, and some rows have none.

abundance	v_gene	d_gene	j_gene	CDR3nt	CDR3aa
NA	TRBV9	TRBD2	TRBJ2-1	TGTGCCAGCAACCAACTAGCGGGGGGGCAGGGTGAGCAGTTCTTC	CASNQLAGGQGEQFF
NA	TRBV6-1	TRBD1	TRBJ2-7	TGTGCCAGCAGCAGACAGGGAAGGTACGAGCAGTACTTC	CASSRQGRYEQYF
NA	TRBV11-2	TRBD2	TRBJ2-3	TGTGCCAGCAGCATAGCGGGAGTCATAGATACGCAGTATTTT	CASSIAGVIDTQYF
once	TRBV5-6	NA	TRBJ2-7	TGTGCCAGCAGCTGGGGAGCCTACGAGCAGTACTTC	CASSWGAYEQYF
NA	TRBV7-2	NA	TRBJ1-5	TGTGCCAGCAGCTTAGAGCAGGGTAGGGCCAATCAGCCCCAGCATTTT	CASSLEQGRANQPQHF
NA	TRBV6-6	NA	TRBJ2-3	TGTGCCAGCAGGGCCTTGGAGACGCAGTATTTT	CASRALETQYF
NA	TRBV29-1	NA	TRBJ2-7	TGCAGCGCAAACCAGCAGGGAGGCGAGCAGTACTTC	CSANQQGGEQYF
few	TRBV2	NA	TRBJ1-2	TGTGCCAGCATGGGGGGGAGAGGCTACACCTTC	CASMGGRGYTF
few	TRBV6-5	TRBD1	TRBJ2-5	TGTGCCAGCAGGAGACAGGGGGAAGAGACCCAGTACTTC	CASRRQGEETQYF
NA	TRBV13	TRBD2	TRBJ2-1	TGTGCCAGCAGCTTAGGACTAGCGGGATACAATGAGCAGTTCTTC	CASSLGLAGYNEQFF